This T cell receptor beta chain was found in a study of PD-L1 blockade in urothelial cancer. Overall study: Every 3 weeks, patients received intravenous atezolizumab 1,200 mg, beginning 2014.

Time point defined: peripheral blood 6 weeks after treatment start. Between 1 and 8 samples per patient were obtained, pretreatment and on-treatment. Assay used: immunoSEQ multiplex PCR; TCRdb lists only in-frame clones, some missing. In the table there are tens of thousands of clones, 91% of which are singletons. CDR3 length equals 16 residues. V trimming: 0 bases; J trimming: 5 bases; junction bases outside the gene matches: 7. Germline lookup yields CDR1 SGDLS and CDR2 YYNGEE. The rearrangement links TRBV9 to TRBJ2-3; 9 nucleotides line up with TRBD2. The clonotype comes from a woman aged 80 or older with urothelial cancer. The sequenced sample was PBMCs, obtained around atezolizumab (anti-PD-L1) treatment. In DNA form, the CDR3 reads TGTGCCAGCAGCGTAGAACCGGGACTAGCCCGAGATACGCAGTATTTT. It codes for CASSVEPGLARDTQYF.